The 22 T cell receptor beta chains given below trace back to one sample, sequenced in a study of metastatic and nonmetastatic thyroid tumors. Every patient was untreated before thyroid surgery. TCRdb re-called the PCR reads with MiXCR. Here the sample spans some 26,000 clones, roughly 3.7% being singletons. Sequenced: blood. The source is a male donor with papillary thyroid cancer or a benign thyroid nodule (not recorded which). Some clones in this sample may be carry-over from other donors' samples.

About this clone itself: A junction end diverges from the germline sequence, so it may reflect a read error. The chain uses TRBV15 and TRBJ1-1; D not certain. The CDR3 runs to 11 residues. Looked up from germline, CDR1 is LNHNV and CDR2 is YYDKDF (reference sequence). Here the CDR3 reads CSTSRNTEAFF. CDR3 DNA: TGTTCCACCAGCCGTAACACTGAAGCTTTCTTT.

This clone occurred a few times. The chain employs TRBV9 and TRBJ2-3, with a possible D match to TRBD2 (5 bases). Trimming took off 2 bases at V and 0 bases at J, with 7 bases between the two ends. Germline V gene lookup returns CDR1 SGDLS and CDR2 YYNGEE. The CDR3 extends over 14 amino acids. This CDR3 is CASSVRGSTDTQYF. CDR3 DNA sequence: TGTGCCAGCAGCGTCCGGGGAAGCACAGATACGCAGTATTTT.

The table lists this clone with a few counts. V and J are TRBV9 and TRBJ1-1, with 11 bases fitting TRBD1. Germline loops: CDR1 SGDLS, CDR2 YYNGEE. The V gene end was trimmed by 4 bases and the J gene end by 4 bases; junction bases not matched to a gene: 9. CDR3 size: 16 residues. The CDR3: CASSPHGGTGGTEAFF. The CDR3 DNA reads as TGTGCCAGCAGCCCACACGGTGGGACAGGGGGCACTGAAGCTTTCTTT.

This clone was counted at least ten times. The rearrangement joins TRBV20-1 to TRBJ1-1, with D unclear. Germline CDR1 DFQATT, CDR2 SNEGSKA (reference sequence). Trimming removed 0 bases at V and 8 bases at J, with 13 bases between. The CDR3 contains 13 residues. As DNA, the CDR3 is TGCAGTGCTAGAGAATTAATAGGCAGGGAAGCTTTCTTT. As protein: CSARELIGREAFF.

This clone was seen more than once but under ten times. The rearrangement uses TRBV7-9 and TRBJ1-4; tentatively, D is TRBD1 (5 bases). CDR3 length equals 16 residues. Deletions cut 1 base from V and 8 bases from J, with 17 bases between. Germline CDR1 SEHNR, CDR2 FQNEAQ (reference sequence). The DNA of the CDR3 is TGTGCCAGCAGCTTAGGAACGGAGGCCCGGGGCGAAAAACTGTTTTTT. This translates into CASSLGTEARGEKLFF. Drawing the rest from reference TRBV7-9 and TRBJ1-4, the complete variable domain is DTGVSQNPRHKITKRGQNVTFRCDPISEHNRLYWYRQTLGQGPEFLTYFQNEAQLEKSRLLSDRFSAERPKGSFSTLEIQRTEQGDSAMYLCASSLGTEARGEKLFFGSGTQLSVL.

Many counts were recorded for this clone. The genes are TRBV4-3 and TRBJ2-1; the D gene could be TRBD1 or TRBD2 (6 bases each). V shed 4 bases and J shed 0 bases, with 13 bases lying between them. Germline values: CDR1 LGHNA, CDR2 YSLEER. The CDR3 totals 16 residues. CDR3 sequence reads: CASSPRGGGSYNEQFF. In DNA, the CDR3 is TGCGCCAGCAGCCCTAGAGGAGGGGGCTCCTACAATGAGCAGTTCTTC.

This clone was recorded at least ten times. V gene TRBV5-4 combines with J gene TRBJ2-7, with D hard to call. Looked up from germline, CDR1 is SGHNT and CDR2 is YYREEE (reference sequence). Trimming took 2 bases from V and 1 from J, leaving 7 bases between them. The CDR3 extends over 13 amino acids. CDR3 sequence reads: CASSFRESYEQYF. For the CDR3, the DNA is TGTGCCAGCAGCTTCCGAGAATCCTACGAGCAGTACTTC.

This sequence joins TRBV27 and TRBJ2-3; TRBD1 or TRBD2 may be the D gene (5 bases each). This CDR3 contains 16 residues. Trimming took 5 bases from V and 1 from J, leaving 16 bases between them. CDR1 is MNHEY and CDR2 is SMNVEV in the germline V gene (reference sequence). The CDR3 sequence is CASSSSGTGGTDTQYF. The CDR3 DNA is TGTGCCAGCAGTAGCTCCGGGACGGGCGGCACAGATACGCAGTATTTT.

Only a few counts were recorded for this clone. V and J are TRBV5-1 and TRBJ2-2; D gene unclear. The CDR3 length is 14 residues. CDR1 SGHRS and CDR2 YFSETQ come from the germline V gene. The germline V and J ends were trimmed by 3 bases and 2 bases, with 8 bases remaining between them. CDR3 DNA: TGCGCCAGCAGCTCCTCCGGTAACACCGGGGAGCTGTTTTTT. Its protein is CASSSSGNTGELFF.

This clone came up a few times. The chain couples TRBV20-1 to TRBJ1-3; possible D gene TRBD1, 5 bases. The CDR3 runs 13 residues. From germline, CDR1 is DFQATT and CDR2 SNEGSKA (reference sequence). V was cut by 2 bases and J by 4 bases, with 9 bases left in between. CDR3 sequence: CSARQGTGNTIYF. In DNA, the CDR3 is TGCAGTGCTAGACAGGGAACGGGAAACACCATATATTTT.

In its sample, this clone is medium-sized. This chain links TRBV6-1 with TRBJ1-6, with a tentative D call TRBD1 (5 bases). Germline V gene sequence: CDR1 MNHNS, CDR2 SASEGT. This CDR3 spans 14 amino acids. V lost 1 base and J lost 8, with 9 bases in between. In nucleotides, the CDR3 is TGTGCCAGCAGTGAAGGCAGGGAGCATTCACCCCTCCACTTT. Amino acid sequence: CASSEGREHSPLHF.

This chain joins TRBV20-1 and TRBJ1-4; D not resolved. This CDR3 region has 15 residues. Germline CDR1 reads DFQATT; CDR2 reads SNEGSKA (reference sequence). Trimming stripped 0 bases from V and 5 bases from J, with 13 bases between. For the CDR3, the DNA is TGCAGTGCTAGAGATGCCGTCACAGAAAATGAAAAACTGTTTTTT. The encoded protein is CSARDAVTENEKLFF.

This clone came up many times. This same CDR3 is encoded by further DNA sequences in the sample. The chain recombines TRBV2 with TRBJ2-5, with a weak D call TRBD2 (6 bases). The germline V and J ends were trimmed by 7 bases and 4 bases, with 16 bases remaining between them. The CDR3 contains 14 residues. Germline V gene data show CDR1 as SNHLY and CDR2 as FYNNEI. CDR3 DNA: TGTGCCAGCACGGGGGATAGCTTTTCAGAGACCCAGTACTTC. It is translated as CASTGDSFSETQYF.

This clone is classed as medium-sized. The chain joins TRBV12-3 or TRBV12-4 to TRBJ2-7; 7 bases are a match to TRBD2. This CDR3 has 16 amino acids. The ends lost 2 bases at V and 0 bases at J; junction bases unmatched: 7. CDR3: CASSLSLGGSSYEQYF. The CDR3, as DNA: TGTGCCAGCAGTTTATCCCTGGGGGGGAGCTCCTACGAGCAGTACTTC.

This clone was seen a handful of times. The chain couples TRBV12-3 or TRBV12-4 to TRBJ2-7; 9 bases align to TRBD2. The length of the CDR3 is 15 residues. The trim removed 4 bases at V and 6 bases at J, leaving 10 bases unmatched. The CDR3 sequence is CASSSGGRVIFEQYF. The DNA for the CDR3 is TGTGCCAGCAGTTCAGGCGGGAGGGTTATTTTCGAGCAGTACTTC.

This clone was recorded at least ten times. The chain recombines TRBV5-6 with TRBJ1-6; 8 bases are shared with TRBD1. Germline V lookup: CDR1 SGHDT, CDR2 YYEEEE. This CDR3 is 15 amino acids long. The junction had 8 bases not matched to a gene; V was cut back by 2 bases and J by 10 bases. The CDR3 is CASSFQTGETSPLHF. CDR3 bases: TGTGCCAGCAGCTTTCAGACAGGGGAAACCTCACCCCTCCACTTT.

This clone has a count of ten or more. CDR3 loop: CASRGNRGNQPQHF. The CDR3 region has the DNA TGTGCCAGCAGAGGTAACAGGGGCAATCAGCCCCAGCATTTT. This chain joins TRBV25-1 and TRBJ1-5, with TRBD1 as a possible D gene (6 bases). Germline V gives CDR1 MGHDK, CDR2 SYGVNS. This CDR3 spans 14 amino acids. The V and J ends lost 6 bases and 2 bases respectively, with 11 bases between them. Looking up the rest from reference TRBV25-1 and TRBJ1-5 gives the full variable domain: EADIYQTPRYLVIGTGKKITLECSQTMGHDKMYWYQQDPGMELHLIHYSYGVNSTEKGDLSSESTVSRIRTEHFPLTLESARPSHTSQYLCASRGNRGNQPQHFGDGTRLSIL.

This clone appeared a few times. The V gene is TRBV11-3, the J gene TRBJ1-2; weak D call: TRBD1 (6 bases). This CDR3 is built from 13 residues. Germline-derived CDR1 and CDR2 are SGHNT and YENEEA. Trimming shortened V by 5 bases and J by 8 bases, and 15 bases separated the two germline ends. The CDR3 is CASSPGQSRGYTF. CDR3 in DNA: TGTGCCAGCAGCCCTGGACAGTCGCGCGGCTACACCTTC.

This clone has a count of ten or more. The rearrangement joins TRBV3-1 to TRBJ2-1, with 9 bases that match TRBD2. The ends lost 4 bases at V and 4 bases at J; junction bases unmatched: 2. The CDR3 consists of 14 residues. CDR1 is LGHDT, CDR2 YNNKEL, per germline (reference sequence). The CDR3, as DNA: TGTGCCAGCAGCCGACTAGCGGATTACAATGAGCAGTTCTTC. It specifies CASSRLADYNEQFF.

This clone was observed a few times. CDR3 bases: TGTGCCACCAGCCCCGGACAAGGGTCAGATACGCAGTATTTT. It specifies CATSPGQGSDTQYF. The chain uses TRBV15 and TRBJ2-3, with a possible D match to TRBD1 (5 bases). Trimming took 5 bases from V and 4 from J, leaving 13 bases between them. Germline CDR1 reads LNHNV; CDR2 reads YYDKDF (reference sequence). This CDR3 comprises 14 residues.

As to this clone: This is likely a read error, given that the CDR3 carries no conserved phenylalanine or tryptophan at its end. V usage is TRBV6-4 and J usage is TRBJ2-5; TRBD2 matches 10 bases. The CDR3 extends over 15 amino acids. Trimming at V came to 4 bases and at J to 8 bases, leaving 10 bases not matched to a gene. The germline gives CDR1 MRHNA, CDR2 SNTAGT. The CDR3 DNA reads as TGTGCCAGCAGTGTGTCTAGCGGGAGCGTAGATACCCAGTACCTC. Translating gives CASSVSSGSVDTQYL.

V gene TRBV30 combines with J gene TRBJ2-1; D is unresolved. The V gene's germline CDR1 is GTSNPN and CDR2 SVGIG (reference sequence). V lost 0 bases, J lost 2 bases, and 11 bases lay in between. The length of the CDR3 is 15 residues. Here the CDR3 reads CAWSVGLTPYNEQFF. The CDR3 region has the DNA TGTGCCTGGAGTGTGGGGTTGACCCCCTACAATGAGCAGTTCTTC. The full variable domain, in which reference TRBV30 and TRBJ2-1 provide the parts outside the CDR3, is SQTIHQWPATLVQPVGSPLSLECTVEGTSNPNLYWYRQAAGRGLQLLFYSVGIGQISSEVPQNLSASRPQDRQFILSSKKLLLSDSGFYLCAWSVGLTPYNEQFFGPGTRLTVL.